Reported below is one T cell receptor beta chain. Its antigen is currently unknown. The PCR used 60 Vbeta and 13 Jbeta primers. Profiled with immunoSEQ multiplex PCR; TCRdb holds only in-frame clones, not every one. The sample holds approximately 130,000 clones, 80% seen once. Trimming at V came to 3 bases and at J to 3 bases, leaving 1 base not matched to a gene. CDR1 SGHAT and CDR2 FQNNGV come from the germline V gene. This CDR3 has 14 amino acids. The sample is drawn from a study of cytomegalovirus exposure and HLA in healthy donors. Study-wide results and limits: Cytomegalovirus association was assigned to over 150 TCR beta chains.

The donors, nominally healthy at sampling, likely had unrecorded immune exposures. The source material was PBMCs. The V call is TRBV11-2, the J call TRBJ2-3; 9 nucleotides align to TRBD1. This sequence was found in a middle-aged woman in good health and CMV-seronegative. In nucleotides, the CDR3 is TGTGCCAGCAGCTTGGACAGGGGAACAGATACGCAGTATTTT. It yields the protein CASSLDRGTDTQYF.